This T cell receptor beta chain was captured in a study of blood T cell repertoires in COVID-19. Germline CDR1 SEHNR, CDR2 FQNEAQ (reference sequence). The length of the CDR3 is 14 residues. Trimming stripped 3 bases from V and 5 bases from J, with 11 bases between. Here immunoSEQ multiplex PCR was the method, and the copy in TCRdb shows in-frame clones only, minus some. The table shows under 450,000 clones, with 89% occurring only once. V and J are TRBV7-9 and TRBJ1-5; D might be TRBD1 (6 bases). Sequences were obtained from peripheral blood. The TCR was taken from a woman aged 40 to 50 with COVID-19, enrolled during active disease. The CDR3 DNA reads as TGTGCCAGCAGCTTCACAGGGATGGATCAGCCCCAGCATTTT. Its translation is CASSFTGMDQPQHF. The full variable domain, rest sourced from reference TRBV7-9 and TRBJ1-5, is DTGVSQNPRHKITKRGQNVTFRCDPISEHNRLYWYRQTLGQGPEFLTYFQNEAQLEKSRLLSDRFSAERPKGSFSTLEIQRTEQGDSAMYLCASSFTGMDQPQHFGDGTRLSIL.